This T cell receptor (beta chain) comes out of a study of T cell clonotyping in hematopoietic cell transplantation. Clones were read by immunoSEQ multiplex PCR, and TCRdb kept only the in-frame ones, dropping some. The sample has about 17,000 clones, around nine tenths seen once. Germline V gives CDR1 MNHNS, CDR2 SASEGT. V lost 6 bases and J lost 0, with 11 bases in between. The CDR3 is 14 residues long. Note on this clone: The antigen is undetermined.

Study observations and caveats: Cells were unsorted, so CD4 and CD8 contributions were not separated. Higher Inverse Simpson Index values in graft donor and pretransplant recipient predicted broader posttransplant TCR diversity. Recipient TCR diversity dropped after transplant; expanded clonotypes rose from day 30 to 180.

Sequences were obtained from peripheral blood mononuclear cells. The chain recombines TRBV6-1 with TRBJ1-1; no clear D gene. The receptor comes from a man aged 40-49 years in good health. Some clones in this sample may be carry-over from other donors' samples. In nucleotides, the CDR3 is TGTGCCAGCAGGCCGGGTCAGTTGAACACTGAAGCTTTCTTT. Translated: CASRPGQLNTEAFF.